The rows below give T cell receptor beta chains drawn from one sample of a study of human T cells and chemical hapten exposure. TCRdb re-called the RACE reads with MiXCR, one entry per CDR3 protein. The sample has 180,000 or so distinct CDR3 sequences, more than 14% seen once; the top ten hold about 1.7%. The sequences come from whole blood, collected in connection with sensitization to the hapten diphenylcyclopropenone (DPC). The receptors originated from a woman aged 25 to 39 with alopecia areata. Some clones in this sample may be carry-over from other donors' samples. The CDR3 runs from the conserved cysteine through the conserved F or W. A D gene is named only where the DNA matches it firmly. The size of a clone is reported for some rows only, either as once, few or many, or as a class for expanded clones.

TRBD1 | few | TRBJ2-6 | TRBV20-1 | CSARDHTVSYYRGSGANVLTF | TGCAGTGCTAGAGACCACACGGTTAGCTACTACAGGGGCTCTGGGGCCAACGTCCTGACTTTC
- | many | TRBJ2-1 | TRBV29-1 | CSVEVLRQGNEQFF | TGCAGCGTTGAGGTCCTGCGTCAGGGCAATGAGCAGTTCTTC
- | many | TRBJ2-5 | TRBV3-1 | CASSLTGRLQETQYF | TGTGCCAGCAGCCTTACGGGAAGACTCCAAGAGACCCAGTACTTC
- | many | TRBJ1-4 | TRBV5-1 | CASSLGFGEKLFF | TGCGCCAGCAGCTTGGGATTCGGTGAAAAACTGTTTTTT
TRBD2 | few | TRBJ2-7 | TRBV6-2/TRBV6-3 | CASSPRGSGNPYEQYF | TGTGCCAGCAGTCCGCGGGGTAGCGGGAACCCCTACGAGCAGTACTTC
TRBD1 | few | TRBJ1-5 | TRBV12-3/TRBV12-4 | CASSLGQANQPQHF | TGTGCCAGCAGTTTGGGACAGGCAAATCAGCCCCAGCATTTT
TRBD1 | many | TRBJ1-6 | TRBV6-5 | CASSYQGQGADNSPLHF | TGTGCCAGCAGTTACCAGGGACAGGGGGCGGATAATTCACCCCTCCACTTT
- | many | TRBJ2-7 | TRBV10-3 | CAISERKGLPTYEQYF | TGTGCCATCAGTGAGAGGAAGGGACTTCCCACCTACGAGCAGTACTTC
- | few | TRBJ1-2 | TRBV4-3 | CASSQDLTDYGYTF | TGCGCCAGCAGCCAAGATCTGACTGATTATGGCTACACCTTC
- | few | TRBJ1-5 | TRBV27 | CASSYRGASQPQHF | TGTGCCAGCAGTTACCGTGGCGCATCCCAGCCCCAGCATTTT
- | many | TRBJ2-5 | TRBV29-1 | CSVGSLGMSGRTETQYF | TGCAGCGTTGGGTCTTTAGGGATGAGCGGGCGAACGGAGACCCAGTACTTC
- | few | TRBJ2-7 | TRBV5-5 | CASSTWGPYEQYF | TGTGCCAGCAGCACGTGGGGTCCGTACGAGCAGTACTTC
- | few | TRBJ1-3 | TRBV5-5 | CASSLTPGVGHTGNTIYF | TGTGCCAGCAGCTTGACTCCAGGGGTCGGTCACACTGGAAACACCATATATTTT
TRBD2 | - | TRBJ2-1 | TRBV4-2 | CASSQYSSGGNEQFF | TGTGCCAGCAGCCAATACTCTAGCGGGGGTAATGAGCAGTTCTTC
TRBD2 | - | TRBJ2-5 | TRBV7-6 | CASSLVAGGSQETQYF | TGTGCCAGCAGCTTAGTGGCGGGAGGCTCCCAAGAGACCCAGTACTTC
TRBD2 | many | TRBJ2-7 | TRBV30 | CAWRLAGEYRLRDEQYF | TGTGCCTGGAGACTAGCGGGAGAGTATAGACTTAGGGACGAGCAGTACTTC
- | few | TRBJ2-7 | TRBV28 | CASSLHIAGSARMQYF | TGTGCCAGCAGTCTTCACATTGCCGGCAGTGCGCGTATGCAGTACTTC
- | - | TRBJ1-6 | TRBV7-9 | CASIAQDSPLHF | TGTGCCAGCATCGCCCAGGATTCACCCCTCCACTTT
TRBD1 | - | TRBJ2-2 | TRBV27 | CASSWDRLGTGELFF | TGTGCCAGCAGTTGGGACAGGTTGGGCACCGGGGAGCTGTTTTTT